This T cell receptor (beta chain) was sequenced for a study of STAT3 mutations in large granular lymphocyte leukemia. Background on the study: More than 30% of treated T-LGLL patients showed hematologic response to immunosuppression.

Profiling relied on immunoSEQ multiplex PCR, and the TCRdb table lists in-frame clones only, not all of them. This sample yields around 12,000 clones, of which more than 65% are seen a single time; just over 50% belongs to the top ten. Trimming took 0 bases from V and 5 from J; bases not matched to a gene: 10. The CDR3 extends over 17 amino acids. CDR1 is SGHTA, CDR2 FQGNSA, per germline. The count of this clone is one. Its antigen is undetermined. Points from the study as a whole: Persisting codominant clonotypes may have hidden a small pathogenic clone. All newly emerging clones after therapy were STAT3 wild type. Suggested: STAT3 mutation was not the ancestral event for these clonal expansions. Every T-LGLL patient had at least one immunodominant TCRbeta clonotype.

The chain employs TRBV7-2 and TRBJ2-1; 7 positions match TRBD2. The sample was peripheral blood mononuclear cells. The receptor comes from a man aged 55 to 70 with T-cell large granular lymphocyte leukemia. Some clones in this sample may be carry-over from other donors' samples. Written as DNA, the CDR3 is TGTGCCAGCAGCTTAGCGGGAGGGGCCATCAATAACAATGAGCAGTTCTTC. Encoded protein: CASSLAGGAINNNEQFF.